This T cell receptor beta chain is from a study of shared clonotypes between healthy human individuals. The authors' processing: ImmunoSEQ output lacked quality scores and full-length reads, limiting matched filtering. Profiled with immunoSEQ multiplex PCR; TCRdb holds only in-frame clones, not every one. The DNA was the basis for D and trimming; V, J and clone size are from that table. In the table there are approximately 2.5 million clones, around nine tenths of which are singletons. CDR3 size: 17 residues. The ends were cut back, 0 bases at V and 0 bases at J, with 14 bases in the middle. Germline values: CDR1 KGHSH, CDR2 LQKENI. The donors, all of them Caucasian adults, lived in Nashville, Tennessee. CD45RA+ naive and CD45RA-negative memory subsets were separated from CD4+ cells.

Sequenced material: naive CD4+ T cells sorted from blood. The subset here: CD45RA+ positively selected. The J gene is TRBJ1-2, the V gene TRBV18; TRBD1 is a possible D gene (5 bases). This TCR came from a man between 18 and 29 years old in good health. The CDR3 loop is CASSPPTGRGPNYGYTF. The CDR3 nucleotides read TGTGCCAGCTCACCACCCACCGGGCGGGGACCTAACTATGGCTACACCTTC.